This TCR beta chain was profiled in a study of T cells after yellow fever vaccination. For the study at large: SMART-Seq v4 Ultra Low Input handled preparation of low-cell-number fractions.

TCRdb used MiXCR to reprocess the 5' RACE reads, holding one entry per CDR3 protein. The sample shows some 600,000 distinct CDR3 sequences, roughly 17% of them seen only once. General study findings and limits: Post-booster reappearance was seen for most primary-vaccination clones (roughly 97% CD4, 75% to 90% CD8). It was the secondary response that reached its peak faster, day 5 versus 15, but it was weaker. Some clonotypes were seen in both the CD4 and the CD8 compartments. These made up a small share and likely arose from convergent recombination.

J gave up 2 bases and V 0 bases, and 3 bases lay outside the gene matches. Germline V gene sequence: CDR1 SGHVS, CDR2 FNYEAQ. This CDR3 contains 17 residues. This clonotype was detected a few times. What it recognizes is unknown. The chain carries TRBV7-6 and TRBJ2-1; the match to TRBD2 covers 11 bases. The specimen was PBMCs, collected more than 4 days after the first yellow fever vaccination. The TCR was taken from a man in his late teens or twenties who received the YFV17D yellow fever vaccine. CDR3 sequence: CASSLAIAGGPYNEQFF. As DNA, the CDR3 is TGTGCCAGCAGCTTAGCTATAGCGGGGGGGCCCTACAATGAGCAGTTCTTC.